Below are 5 T cell receptor beta chains sequenced from a single sample in a study of T cells in Graves' hyperthyroidism and ophthalmopathy. The source material, RNA transcripts, was used to amplify TCR beta CDR3 regions. The TCR CDR3 was amplified in a first-round RT-PCR using the HTBI primer set. TCRdb processed the multiplex PCR reads anew with MiXCR; each CDR3 protein has one entry. The table lists around 500,000 distinct CDR3 sequences, roughly 15% of them singletons, with 25% to 35% in the top ten. The sample consisted of blood. The receptors stem from a woman aged 25 to 45 with Graves' ophthalmopathy.

This clonotype was picked up many times. The DNA of the CDR3 is TGTGCCAGCTCCCAAACGGTCGGCGAGCAGTACTTC. Its protein is CASSQTVGEQYF. The V gene is TRBV7-2, the J gene TRBJ2-7, with no clear D. Germline CDR1 is SGHTA and CDR2 is FQGNSA. V was clipped by 8 bases and J by 6 bases, with 14 bases between them. The CDR3 covers 12 residues.

There are a few counts of this clonotype. V usage is TRBV12-3 or TRBV12-4 and J usage is TRBJ2-7, with TRBD2 identical over 11 bases. The V segment lost 5 bases and the J segment 4 bases; nucleotides outside the gene matches: 10. The CDR3 is 16 residues long. The CDR3 sequence is CASSTTSGRNLYEQYF. The CDR3 DNA reads as TGTGCCAGCAGTACTACTAGCGGGAGAAACTTGTACGAGCAGTACTTC.

This clonotype was detected ten times or more. The chain carries TRBV7-9 and TRBJ2-7; 7 positions agree with TRBD2. CDR3 length equals 15 residues. Losses at the gene ends were 4 bases for V and 5 bases for J; bases not matched to a gene: 11. Germline V gene sequence: CDR1 SEHNR, CDR2 FQNEAQ (reference sequence). CDR3 in DNA: TGTGCCAGCAGCTCGCGCGGGAGCACTATTGACGAGCAGTACTTC. Its translation is CASSSRGSTIDEQYF.

The sample holds a few counts of this clonotype. This sequence joins TRBV28 and TRBJ2-6, with 7 bases aligning to TRBD1. With V trimmed by 8 bases and J by 0 bases, 4 bases remained unmatched. This CDR3 spans 15 amino acids. Germline V CDR1 and CDR2: MDHEN, SYDVKM. The CDR3 sequence is CASRQGPSGANVLTF. The CDR3 region has the DNA TGTGCCAGCCGACAGGGCCCCTCTGGGGCCAACGTCCTGACTTTC.

About this clonotype itself: This may be a read error: a much more frequent sequence differs by one nucleotide. V is TRBV20-1 and J is TRBJ2-5; D call uncertain. In germline, CDR1 is DFQATT, CDR2 SNEGSKA (reference sequence). This CDR3 is built from 9 residues. Trimming shortened V by 4 bases and J by 7 bases, and 4 bases separated the two germline ends. The CDR3 DNA reads as TGCAGTGCTACTGGGACCCAGTACTTC. It is translated as CSATGTQYF.